This TCR beta chain was captured by sequencing in a study of shared clonotypes between healthy human individuals. Findings and limits, study-wide: Across a few donors, naive CD4 shared around 5%, naive CD8 more than 3%, memory CD4 about 2.5%, memory CD8 0.4%.

The study drew its donors from healthy HIV-negative adults without recent acute infections or vaccinations. J gave up 1 base and V 3 bases, and 8 bases lay outside the gene matches. Germline CDR1 and CDR2: SGDLS and YYNGEE. The CDR3 runs to 18 residues. Over several immunoSEQ plates, each subset's genomic DNA was distributed in even portions. Each PCR replicate from the sorted subsets contained roughly 210 ng DNA, which is some 31,000 T cell genomes. Generated by immunoSEQ multiplex PCR, the TCRdb table keeps only in-frame clones and is missing some. The table shows more than 2 million clones, with 90% to 97% occurring only once. Regarding this clone: Its specificity is not known.

This clonotype was sampled from a man between 18 and 35 years old in good health. Sequences were obtained from naive CD4+ T cells sorted from blood. Noted subset: CD45RA+ positively selected. This chain joins TRBV9 and TRBJ2-5; 14 bases line up with TRBD2. CDR3 coding DNA: TGTGCCAGCAGCGATGGACTAGCGGGGGGTTCATTCCAAGAGACCCAGTACTTC. It codes for CASSDGLAGGSFQETQYF.